Listed below are T cell receptor beta chains from one sample, sequenced in a study of T-cell memory formation after mild COVID-19. A single record per CDR3 protein comes from TCRdb applying MiXCR to the 5' RACE reads. The data contain about 360,000 distinct CDR3 sequences, roughly 14% of them singletons. The sample was PBMCs or a T cell subset sorted from them (not recorded which). The receptors shown here come from a man between 18 and 35 years old who had mild COVID-19 (a few samples of this study predate the infection). Cell type and time point are not known. The CDR3 runs from the conserved cysteine through the conserved F or W. A D gene is named only where the DNA matches it firmly. Part of the rows lack a size; the others show once, few, many or a class for expanded clones.

TRBJ1-4 | few | TRBD1 | TRBV12-3/TRBV12-4 | TGTGCCAGCAGTTTCTCGTTTCGGGGGACAGGGTACGAAAAACTGTTTTTT | CASSFSFRGTGYEKLFF
TRBJ2-4 | few | . | TRBV7-9 | TGTGCCAGCAGCTTGGGTGCAGGGCTAGCCAAAAACATTCAGTACTTC | CASSLGAGLAKNIQYF
TRBJ1-5 | few | . | TRBV27 | TGTGCCAGCAGTTTATCGGGCGGAATCTTCCAGCATTTT | CASSLSGGIFQHF
TRBJ2-1 | . | . | TRBV19 | TGTGCCAGTACCCCCCGGGGAATGGGGTACAATGAGCAGTTCTTC | CASTPRGMGYNEQFF
TRBJ2-3 | . | . | TRBV12-5 | TGTGCTAGTGCCTTAGGGGGGGCCGGGGATACGCAGTATTTT | CASALGGAGDTQYF
TRBJ2-7 | few | . | TRBV4-1 | TGCGCCAGCCGCCCGAGCGGCGTCTATCAGCAGTACTTC | CASRPSGVYQQYF
TRBJ2-3 | many | . | TRBV6-2/TRBV6-3 | TGTGCCAGCAGTCACCGGGACTGGTGGGATACGCAGTATTTT | CASSHRDWWDTQYF
TRBJ2-4 | few | TRBD1 | TRBV6-5 | TGTGCCAGCAGTTACTCAGTGCTGGGACAGGGGAAACAGTACTTC | CASSYSVLGQGKQYF
TRBJ1-6 | . | . | TRBV20-1 | TGCAGTGCTAGAGATAGGGAGAATTCACCCCTCCACTTT | CSARDRENSPLHF
TRBJ2-5 | many | . | TRBV6-6 | TGTGCCAGCACTCAGCTCCCTAGGGGGGGGGAGACCCAGTACTTC | CASTQLPRGGETQYF
TRBJ2-7 | . | TRBD2 | TRBV5-1 | TGCGCCAGCAGCTTCCCGACTAGCGGAGAGTACGAGCAGTACTTC | CASSFPTSGEYEQYF
TRBJ1-6 | many | . | TRBV12-3/TRBV12-4 | TGTGCCAGCAGACAGGGATCTTATAATTCACCCCTCCACTTT | CASRQGSYNSPLHF
TRBJ2-6 | few | TRBD1 | TRBV5-4 | TGTGCCAGCAGCCCGGGACAGGGACCCTCTGGGGCCAACGTCCTGACTTTC | CASSPGQGPSGANVLTF
TRBJ1-2 | few | TRBD1 | TRBV30 | TGTGCCTGGAGCAAACCGGGACAGGGGTCGTATGGCTACACCTTC | CAWSKPGQGSYGYTF
TRBJ2-7 | . | . | TRBV5-4 | TGTGCCAGCAGCCCTCCCGAGCAGTACTTC | CASSPPEQYF
TRBJ1-2 | . | . | TRBV10-3 | TGTGCCATCAGGGACCCAACCGCGCTCGGCTACACCTTC | CAIRDPTALGYTF
TRBJ1-2 | few | TRBD1 | TRBV4-1 | TGCGCCAGCACCCCGGGGTGGACAGGGCCCTATGGCTACACCTTC | CASTPGWTGPYGYTF
TRBJ1-2 | many | TRBD1 | TRBV25-1 | TGTGCCAGCCAGACAGGGGGCGGTCATGGCTACACCTTC | CASQTGGGHGYTF
TRBJ2-2 | . | . | TRBV6-6 | TGTGCCAGCGAAGGTCACCCTTGGGGGACCGGGGAGCTGTTTTTT | CASEGHPWGTGELFF
TRBJ1-5 | few | . | TRBV27 | TGTGCCAGCAGTTTTACGGGTGTCCAGCCCCAGCATTTT | CASSFTGVQPQHF
TRBJ2-3 | many | TRBD2 | TRBV10-3 | TGTGCCATGGCTAGCGGGGGGGCTCTAGATACGCAGTATTTT | CAMASGGALDTQYF
TRBJ2-1 | many | TRBD2 | TRBV24-1 | TGTGCCACCAGTGATTCGACTAGCGAGGGTGAGCAGTTCTTC | CATSDSTSEGEQFF
TRBJ2-5 | many | . | TRBV9 | TGTGCCAGCAGCGTAATGGGAAGCCAAGAGACCCAGTACTTC | CASSVMGSQETQYF
TRBJ1-1 | few | . | TRBV12-3/TRBV12-4 | TGTGCCAGCAGTTTAAGAGGAATGAACACTGAAGCTTTCTTT | CASSLRGMNTEAFF
TRBJ1-2 | few | . | TRBV5-1 | TGCGCCAGCAGCCTGACCTCAAGGACGGGGCGATATGGCTACACCTTC | CASSLTSRTGRYGYTF
TRBJ2-5 | few | . | TRBV3-1 | TGTGCCAGCAGCCCAGAGGGGACGAAGGGGGGTTCGGAGACCCAGTACTTC | CASSPEGTKGGSETQYF
TRBJ2-7 | . | . | TRBV20-1 | TGCAGTGCTAGAGATAATCGGGGGGCGTATGAGCAGTACTTC | CSARDNRGAYEQYF
TRBJ1-5 | . | . | TRBV12-3/TRBV12-4 | TGTGCCAGCAGTTTAGATCGGGGGGAGCCCCAGCATTTT | CASSLDRGEPQHF
TRBJ2-4 | . | . | TRBV3-1 | TGTGCCAGCAGCCCCCCGCAAGGAAACATTCAGTACTTC | CASSPPQGNIQYF
TRBJ2-5 | . | TRBD1 | TRBV28 | TGTGCCAGCACCTTACTAGGGACAGAAGAGACCCAGTACTTC | CASTLLGTEETQYF
TRBJ2-1 | many | TRBD2 | TRBV12-3/TRBV12-4 | TGTGCCAGCAGTTTGCAAGCGGGGGGGCCCCATGAGCAGTTCTTC | CASSLQAGGPHEQFF
TRBJ2-5 | . | . | TRBV5-1 | TGCGCCAGCAGCTTGGACTGGACCCAGTACTTC | CASSLDWTQYF
TRBJ1-2 | . | . | TRBV19 | TGTGCCAGTATGGACAGAGGGGCCTATGGCTACACCTTC | CASMDRGAYGYTF
TRBJ2-3 | few | TRBD2 | TRBV7-3 | TGTGCCAGCAGCTTAACTAGCCTAGCGGGGTTCACAGATACGCAGTATTTT | CASSLTSLAGFTDTQYF
TRBJ1-1 | few | . | TRBV7-9 | TGTGTTGGTAGGGCTAACACTGAAGCTTTCTTT | CVGRANTEAFF
TRBJ2-3 | few | TRBD2 | TRBV6-5 | TGTGCCAGCAGGACGACTAGCGGGGGGCGGACAGATACGCAGTATTTT | CASRTTSGGRTDTQYF
TRBJ1-5 | few | . | TRBV6-5 | TGTGCCAGCAGTTACACAGGTTCCGCCCAGCCCCAGCATTTT | CASSYTGSAQPQHF
TRBJ2-4 | many | . | TRBV7-9 | TGTGCCAGCAGCCTCAGCTACCTAGGGTCGGCCAAAAACATTCAGTACTTC | CASSLSYLGSAKNIQYF
TRBJ1-3 | . | . | TRBV3-1 | TGTGCCAGCAGCCAAGTGGCAAACACCATATATTTT | CASSQVANTIYF
TRBJ2-7 | many | . | TRBV5-1 | TGCGCCAGCAGCCGGGACGGCCCTACCTCCTACGAGCAGTACTTC | CASSRDGPTSYEQYF
TRBJ2-1 | . | . | TRBV14 | TGTGCCAGCAGCCAAGACGGGAGAGCCTACAATGAGCAGTTCTTC | CASSQDGRAYNEQFF
TRBJ1-1 | few | . | TRBV28 | TGTGCCAGCAGTTTCGGGACATTCGGCGAAGCTTTCTTT | CASSFGTFGEAFF
TRBJ1-6 | many | . | TRBV20-1 | TGCAGTGCTAGTAGGGAGTCAAGCTCACCCCTCCACTTT | CSASRESSSPLHF
TRBJ2-2 | few | . | TRBV14 | TGTGCCAGCAGCCGAAGGACAGTCACCGGGGAGCTGTTTTTT | CASSRRTVTGELFF
TRBJ1-1 | few | . | TRBV5-1 | TGCGCCAGCAGCTTCGGGGGGACGAACACTGAAGCTTTCTTT | CASSFGGTNTEAFF